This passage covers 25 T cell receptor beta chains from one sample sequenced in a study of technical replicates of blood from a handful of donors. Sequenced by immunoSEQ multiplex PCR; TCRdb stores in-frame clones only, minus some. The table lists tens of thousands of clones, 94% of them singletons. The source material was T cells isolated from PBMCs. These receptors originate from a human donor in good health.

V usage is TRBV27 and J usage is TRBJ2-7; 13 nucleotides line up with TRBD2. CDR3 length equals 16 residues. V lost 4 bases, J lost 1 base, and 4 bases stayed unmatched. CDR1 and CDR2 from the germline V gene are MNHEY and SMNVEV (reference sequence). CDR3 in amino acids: CASSSRLAGGSYEQYF. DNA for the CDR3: TGTGCCAGCAGTTCCAGACTAGCGGGAGGTTCCTACGAGCAGTACTTC.

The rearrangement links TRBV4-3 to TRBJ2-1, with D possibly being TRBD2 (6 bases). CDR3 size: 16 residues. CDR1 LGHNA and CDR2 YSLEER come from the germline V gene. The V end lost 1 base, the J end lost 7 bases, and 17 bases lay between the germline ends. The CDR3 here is CASSQVAGGPMNEQFF. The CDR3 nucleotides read TGCGCCAGCAGCCAAGTAGCCGGAGGGCCAATGAATGAGCAGTTCTTC.

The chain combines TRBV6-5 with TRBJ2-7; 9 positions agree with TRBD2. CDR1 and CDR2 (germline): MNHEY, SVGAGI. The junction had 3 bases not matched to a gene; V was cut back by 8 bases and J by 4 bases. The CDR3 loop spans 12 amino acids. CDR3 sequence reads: CASRGRAYEQYF. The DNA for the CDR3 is TGTGCCAGCCGCGGGAGGGCGTACGAGCAGTACTTC.

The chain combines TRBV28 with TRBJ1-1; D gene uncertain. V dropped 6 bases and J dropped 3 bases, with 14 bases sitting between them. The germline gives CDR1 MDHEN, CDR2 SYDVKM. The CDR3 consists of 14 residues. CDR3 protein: CASRFSRVDTEAFF. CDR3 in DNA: TGTGCCAGCAGATTTAGCAGAGTTGACACTGAAGCTTTCTTT.

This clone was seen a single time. The CDR3 protein is CAWVAGINGNEQFF. In DNA form, the CDR3 reads TGTGCCTGGGTAGCGGGAATCAATGGCAATGAGCAGTTCTTC. This chain uses TRBV30 with TRBJ2-1; 8 bases map to TRBD2. J lost 6 bases, V lost 5 bases, and 9 bases had no gene match. Germline V gene lookup returns CDR1 GTSNPN and CDR2 SVGIG (reference sequence). This CDR3 contains 14 residues.

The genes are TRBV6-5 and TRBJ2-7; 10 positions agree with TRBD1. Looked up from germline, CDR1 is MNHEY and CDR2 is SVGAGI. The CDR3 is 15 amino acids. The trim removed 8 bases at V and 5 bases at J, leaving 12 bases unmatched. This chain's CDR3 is CASRRPGQGFHEQYF. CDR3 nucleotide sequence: TGTGCCAGCCGACGACCGGGACAGGGGTTCCACGAGCAGTACTTC.

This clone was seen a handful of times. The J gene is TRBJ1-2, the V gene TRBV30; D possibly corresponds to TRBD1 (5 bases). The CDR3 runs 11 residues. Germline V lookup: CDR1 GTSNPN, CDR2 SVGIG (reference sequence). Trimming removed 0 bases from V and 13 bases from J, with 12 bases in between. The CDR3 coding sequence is TGTGCCTGGAGTGTTAGGGGCCCGACCACCTTC. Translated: CAWSVRGPTTF.

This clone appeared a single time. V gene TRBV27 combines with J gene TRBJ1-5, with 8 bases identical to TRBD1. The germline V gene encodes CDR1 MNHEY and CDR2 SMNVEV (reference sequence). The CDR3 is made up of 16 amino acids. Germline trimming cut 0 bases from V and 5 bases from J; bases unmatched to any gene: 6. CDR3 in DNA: TGTGCCAGCAGTTTATCGTTTGGACAGGGTCATCAGCCCCAGCATTTT. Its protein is CASSLSFGQGHQPQHF.

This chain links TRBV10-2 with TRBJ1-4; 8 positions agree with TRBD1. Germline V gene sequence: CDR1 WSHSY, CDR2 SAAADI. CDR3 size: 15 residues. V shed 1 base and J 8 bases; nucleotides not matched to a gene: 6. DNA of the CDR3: TGCGCCAGCAGTGAGTTGGCAGGGGGCGCGGAAAAACTGTTTTTT. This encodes CASSELAGGAEKLFF.

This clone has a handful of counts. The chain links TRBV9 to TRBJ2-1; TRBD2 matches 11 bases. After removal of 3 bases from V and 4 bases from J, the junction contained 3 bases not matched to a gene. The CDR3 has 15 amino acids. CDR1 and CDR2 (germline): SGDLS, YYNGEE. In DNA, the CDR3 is TGTGCCAGCAGCGAGGGACTAGCGGAATACAATGAGCAGTTCTTC. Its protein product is CASSEGLAEYNEQFF.

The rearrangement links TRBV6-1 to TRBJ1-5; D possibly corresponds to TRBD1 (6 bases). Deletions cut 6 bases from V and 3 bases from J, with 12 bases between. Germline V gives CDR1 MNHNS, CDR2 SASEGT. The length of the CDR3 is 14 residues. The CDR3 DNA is TGTGCCAGCAGGTACAGGGAAAACAATCAGCCCCAGCATTTT. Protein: CASRYRENNQPQHF.

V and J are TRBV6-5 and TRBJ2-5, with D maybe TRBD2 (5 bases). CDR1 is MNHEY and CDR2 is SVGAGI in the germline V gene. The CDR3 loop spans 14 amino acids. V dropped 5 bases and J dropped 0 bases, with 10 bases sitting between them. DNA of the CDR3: TGTGCCAGCAGTCCGGACGGGGACCAAGAGACCCAGTACTTC. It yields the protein CASSPDGDQETQYF.

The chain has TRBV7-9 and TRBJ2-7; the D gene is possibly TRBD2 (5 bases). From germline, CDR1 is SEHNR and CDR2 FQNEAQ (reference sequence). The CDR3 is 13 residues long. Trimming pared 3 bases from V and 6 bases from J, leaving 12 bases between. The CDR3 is CASSLGDGGEQYF. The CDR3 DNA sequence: TGTGCCAGCAGCTTGGGAGACGGAGGCGAGCAGTACTTC.

CDR3 in amino acids: CSVGQGHYGYTF. CDR3 coding DNA: TGCAGCGTTGGACAGGGTCACTATGGCTACACCTTC. This chain joins TRBV29-1 and TRBJ1-2; 7 bases agree with TRBD1. Germline V gives CDR1 SQVTM, CDR2 ANQGSEA. Trimming at V came to 4 bases and at J to 3 bases, leaving 2 bases not matched to a gene. This CDR3 comprises 12 residues.

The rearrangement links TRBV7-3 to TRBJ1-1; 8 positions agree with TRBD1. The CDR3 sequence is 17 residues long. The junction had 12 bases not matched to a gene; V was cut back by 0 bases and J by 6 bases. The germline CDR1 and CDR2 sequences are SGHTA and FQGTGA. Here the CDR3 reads CASSLTQTLDRGSEAFF. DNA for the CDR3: TGTGCCAGCAGCTTAACCCAAACATTAGACAGGGGCTCTGAAGCTTTCTTT.

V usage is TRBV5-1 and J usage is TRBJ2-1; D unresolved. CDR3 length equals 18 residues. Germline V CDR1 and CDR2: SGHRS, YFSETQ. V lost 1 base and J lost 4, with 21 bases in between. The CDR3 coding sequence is TGCGCCAGCAGCTTGCGACCCTCTAGGCCCGGCGGATACAATGAGCAGTTCTTC. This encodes CASSLRPSRPGGYNEQFF.

The CDR3 here is CASSLRPYNEQFF. CDR3 in DNA: TGTGCCAGCAGCTTAAGGCCCTACAATGAGCAGTTCTTC. The gene calls are TRBV7-3 and TRBJ2-1; D remains ambiguous. Trimming cost V 1 base and J 2 bases, with 3 bases left between them. Germline V gives CDR1 SGHTA, CDR2 FQGTGA. The CDR3 extends over 13 amino acids.

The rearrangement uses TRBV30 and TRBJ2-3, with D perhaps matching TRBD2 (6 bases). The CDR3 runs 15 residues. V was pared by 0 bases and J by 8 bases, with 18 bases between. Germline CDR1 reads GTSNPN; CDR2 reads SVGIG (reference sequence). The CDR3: CAWSVPRELVITQYF. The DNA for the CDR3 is TGTGCCTGGAGTGTCCCCCGGGAGTTGGTTATTACGCAGTATTTT.

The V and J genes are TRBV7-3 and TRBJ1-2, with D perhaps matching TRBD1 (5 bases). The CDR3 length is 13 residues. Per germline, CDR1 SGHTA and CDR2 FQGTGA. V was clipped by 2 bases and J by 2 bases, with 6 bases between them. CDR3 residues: CASSLRGNYGYTF. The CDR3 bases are TGTGCCAGCAGCTTACGGGGGAACTATGGCTACACCTTC. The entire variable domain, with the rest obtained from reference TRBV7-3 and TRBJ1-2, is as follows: GAGVSQTPSNKVTEKGKYVELRCDPISGHTALYWYRQSLGQGPEFLIYFQGTGAADDSGLPNDRFFAVRPEGSVSTLKIQRTERGDSAVYLCASSLRGNYGYTFGSGTRLTVV.

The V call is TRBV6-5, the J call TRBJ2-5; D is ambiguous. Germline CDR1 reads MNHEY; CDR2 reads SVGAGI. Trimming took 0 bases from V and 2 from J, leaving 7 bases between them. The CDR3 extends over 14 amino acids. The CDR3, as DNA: TGTGCCAGCAGTTACTCCCTCTCGCAAGAGACCCAGTACTTC. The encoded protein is CASSYSLSQETQYF.

CDR3 in amino acids: CASRAAVGRTDTQYF. Here the CDR3 DNA reads TGTGCCAGTAGGGCGGCCGTGGGGAGGACAGATACGCAGTATTTT. This chain connects TRBV19 to TRBJ2-3; D might be TRBD2 (6 bases). With 6 bases removed from V and 3 bases from J, the gap between germline ends came to 16 bases. Germline loops: CDR1 LNHDA, CDR2 SQIVND (reference sequence). The length of the CDR3 is 15 residues.

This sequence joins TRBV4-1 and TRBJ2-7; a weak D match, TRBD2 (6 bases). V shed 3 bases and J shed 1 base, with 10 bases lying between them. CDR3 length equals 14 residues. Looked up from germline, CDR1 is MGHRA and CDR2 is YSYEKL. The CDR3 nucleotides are TGCGCCAGCAGCCATTGGGACTTGTCCTACGAGCAGTACTTC. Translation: CASSHWDLSYEQYF.

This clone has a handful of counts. The CDR3 region is CASSSSYSGGDYGYTF. The CDR3 DNA sequence: TGTGCCAGCAGCTCCTCATACTCAGGGGGCGACTATGGCTACACCTTC. The chain couples TRBV7-9 to TRBJ1-2; TRBD1 aligns across 8 bases. V lost 4 bases, J lost 3 bases, and 10 bases stayed unmatched. The CDR3 totals 16 residues. Germline V gene lookup returns CDR1 SEHNR and CDR2 FQNEAQ (reference sequence).

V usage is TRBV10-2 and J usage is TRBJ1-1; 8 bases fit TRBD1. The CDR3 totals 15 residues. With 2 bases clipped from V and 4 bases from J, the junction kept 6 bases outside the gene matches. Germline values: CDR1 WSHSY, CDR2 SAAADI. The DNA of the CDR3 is TGCGCCAGCAGTGAGATTCGACAGGGGCCCACTGAAGCTTTCTTT. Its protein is CASSEIRQGPTEAFF.

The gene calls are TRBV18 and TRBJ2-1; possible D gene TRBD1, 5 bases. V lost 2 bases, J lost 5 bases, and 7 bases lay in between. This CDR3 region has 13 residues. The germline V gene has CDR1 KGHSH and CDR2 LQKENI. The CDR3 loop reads CASSPVRDNEQFF. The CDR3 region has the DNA TGTGCCAGCTCACCAGTCAGGGACAATGAGCAGTTCTTC.